These 17 T cell receptor beta chains originate from one sample sequenced in a study of T cells in localized non-small cell lung cancer. Sequenced by immunoSEQ multiplex PCR; TCRdb stores in-frame clones only, minus some. Among 75,000 to 90,000 clones listed, about four fifths were seen once. Sequenced material: peripheral blood, taken before any cancer treatment. The receptors stem from a man aged 40-75 years with stage I lung adenocarcinoma.

V is TRBV19 and J is TRBJ2-3, with D possibly matching TRBD1 (5 bases). Trimming cost V 3 bases and J 4 bases, with 11 bases left between them. CDR3 size: 14 residues. Germline V lookup: CDR1 LNHDA, CDR2 SQIVND (reference sequence). CDR3 region: CASSIRQNPDTQYF. The CDR3 DNA reads as TGTGCCAGTAGTATTCGACAGAACCCAGATACGCAGTATTTT. Variable domain in full (rest from reference TRBV19 and TRBJ2-3): DGGITQSPKYLFRKEGQNVTLSCEQNLNHDAMYWYRQDPGQGLRLIYYSQIVNDFQKGDIAEGYSVSREKKESFPLTVTSAQKNPTAFYLCASSIRQNPDTQYFGPGTRLTVL.

The chain links TRBV14 to TRBJ2-3; TRBD2 agrees at 8 bases. Germline-derived CDR1 and CDR2 are SGHDN and FVKESK. Trimming at V came to 0 bases and at J to 6 bases, leaving 5 bases not matched to a gene. The CDR3 is 15 residues long. DNA of the CDR3: TGTGCCAGCAGCCAAGATCGGGGCGGGAGGGATACGCAGTATTTT. It specifies CASSQDRGGRDTQYF. Drawing the rest from reference TRBV14 and TRBJ2-3, the complete variable domain is EAGVTQFPSHSVIEKGQTVTLRCDPISGHDNLYWYRRVMGKEIKFLLHFVKESKQDESGMPNNRFLAERTGGTYSTLKVQPAELEDSGVYFCASSQDRGGRDTQYFGPGTRLTVL.

V gene TRBV5-1 combines with J gene TRBJ2-3, with D maybe TRBD2 (6 bases). The CDR3 loop spans 14 amino acids. Deletions cut 5 bases from V and 3 bases from J, with 13 bases between. CDR1 SGHRS and CDR2 YFSETQ come from the germline V gene. The CDR3 loop reads CASSVLAGTDTQYF. The CDR3 DNA reads as TGCGCCAGCAGTGTACTAGCTGGTACAGATACGCAGTATTTT.

The V call is TRBV5-1, the J call TRBJ1-6; D is unresolved. Trimming left V 1 base short and J 0 bases short, with 11 bases between. Germline CDR1 is SGHRS and CDR2 is YFSETQ. The CDR3 runs to 17 residues. The CDR3 loop reads CASSLSGARSYNSPLHF. The CDR3 nucleotides are TGCGCCAGCAGCTTGAGCGGAGCTCGCTCCTATAATTCACCCCTCCACTTT.

V gene TRBV9 combines with J gene TRBJ2-3; the match to TRBD2 covers 10 bases. The CDR3 has 17 amino acids. V was pared by 4 bases and J by 1 base, with 9 bases of the junction left unmatched. CDR1 SGDLS and CDR2 YYNGEE come from the germline V gene. In nucleotides, the CDR3 is TGTGCCAGCAGCACCAGAGAGACTAGCGGGCGCACAGATACGCAGTATTTT. Its translation: CASSTRETSGRTDTQYF. Supplemented by reference TRBV9 and TRBJ2-3, the full variable domain reads DSGVTQTPKHLITATGQRVTLRCSPRSGDLSVYWYQQSLDQGLQFLIQYYNGEERAKGNILERFSAQQFPDLHSELNLSSLELGDSALYFCASSTRETSGRTDTQYFGPGTRLTVL.

The CDR3 region has the DNA TGCGCCAGCAGCCAAGAAATAGCGGTCTCCTACGAGCAGTACTTC. It yields the protein CASSQEIAVSYEQYF. The chain joins TRBV4-3 to TRBJ2-7, with D perhaps TRBD2 (6 bases). The CDR3 has 15 amino acids. Trimming removed 0 bases from V and 0 bases from J, with 9 bases in between. CDR1 and CDR2 from the germline V gene are LGHNA and YSLEER.

CDR3 protein: CASGQGAGEQFF. The CDR3 DNA sequence: TGTGCCAGCGGACAGGGGGCAGGTGAGCAGTTCTTC. The chain joins TRBV19 to TRBJ2-1; 11 bases match TRBD1. V shed 9 bases, J shed 9 bases, and the junction held 4 bases outside the gene matches. This CDR3 comprises 12 residues. The germline CDR1 and CDR2 sequences are LNHDA and SQIVND (reference sequence).

The chain uses TRBV18 and TRBJ2-7; 9 nucleotides match TRBD1. J lost 4 bases, V lost 4 bases, and 11 bases had no gene match. This CDR3 has 16 residues. Germline assignment: CDR1 KGHSH and CDR2 LQKENI. CDR3 amino acids: CASSRPTGTGKYEQYF. The CDR3 DNA reads as TGTGCCAGCTCACGTCCTACCGGGACAGGGAAATACGAGCAGTACTTC.

This chain links TRBV18 with TRBJ2-1, with unresolved D. The CDR3 is 15 amino acids. Trimming shortened V by 3 bases and J by 6 bases, and 15 bases separated the two germline ends. The germline V gene has CDR1 KGHSH and CDR2 LQKENI. The CDR3 nucleotides read TGTGCCAGCTCACCGACGGACCCTCGGGTCAATGAGCAGTTCTTC. This translates into CASSPTDPRVNEQFF.

The chain has TRBV25-1 and TRBJ1-3, with a possible D match to TRBD1 (5 bases). V lost 4 bases and J lost 4, with 11 bases in between. The CDR3 consists of 14 residues. Germline values: CDR1 MGHDK, CDR2 SYGVNS. This CDR3 reads CASSGYGGGNTIYF. CDR3 bases: TGTGCCAGCAGTGGGTATGGGGGGGGAAACACCATATATTTT.

The chain employs TRBV28 and TRBJ2-3, with 14 bases identical to TRBD2. V gave up 10 bases and J gave up 0 bases; unmatched junction bases: 6. The CDR3 has 16 amino acids. Germline CDR1 reads MDHEN; CDR2 reads SYDVKM. CDR3 sequence reads: CATGLAGGPSTDTQYF. The CDR3 nucleotides are TGTGCCACCGGACTAGCGGGAGGTCCTAGCACAGATACGCAGTATTTT. Complete variable domain (other parts from reference TRBV28 and TRBJ2-3): DVKVTQSSRYLVKRTGEKVFLECVQDMDHENMFWYRQDPGLGLRLIYFSYDVKMKEKGDIPEGYSVSREKKERFSLILESASTNQTSMYLCATGLAGGPSTDTQYFGPGTRLTVL.

CDR3 in amino acids: CAIEREGYNEQFF. The CDR3 coding sequence is TGTGCCATTGAGCGGGAGGGTTACAATGAGCAGTTCTTC. The chain uses TRBV10-3 and TRBJ2-1, with 10 bases aligning to TRBD2. V lost 9 bases to trimming and J lost 4 bases; unmatched junction nucleotides: 3. The CDR3 runs to 13 residues. CDR1 ENHRY and CDR2 SYGVKD come from the germline V gene.

J is TRBJ2-2 and V is TRBV18, with 9 nucleotides matching TRBD2. Germline assignment: CDR1 KGHSH and CDR2 LQKENI. V was clipped by 1 base and J by 0 bases; unmatched bases: 6. CDR3 length: 18 residues. CDR3 nucleotides: TGTGCCAGCTCACCACAGGCTAGCGGGGCCGCGAACACCGGGGAGCTGTTTTTT. Encoded protein: CASSPQASGAANTGELFF.

The CDR3 sequence: CSVVSRSGFPGNTIYF. In DNA, the CDR3 is TGCAGCGTTGTTTCTCGATCGGGGTTCCCTGGAAACACCATATATTTT. The V gene is TRBV29-1, the J gene TRBJ1-3; D is unclear. The CDR3 has 16 amino acids. V was trimmed by 4 bases and J by 2 bases, leaving 18 bases between them. Germline V lookup: CDR1 SQVTM, CDR2 ANQGSEA.

The rearrangement links TRBV7-3 to TRBJ2-2; TRBD1 or TRBD2 may be the D gene (6 bases each). Trimming cost V 5 bases and J 7 bases, with 14 bases left between them. Germline values: CDR1 SGHTA, CDR2 FQGTGA. This CDR3 contains 14 residues. The CDR3 loop is CASSLAGGNGELFF. CDR3 coding DNA: TGTGCCAGCAGCCTAGCCGGGGGCAACGGGGAGCTGTTTTTT.

The chain uses TRBV7-3 and TRBJ2-3, with 9 bases aligning to TRBD1. The CDR3 has 19 residues. V lost 0 bases to trimming and J lost 3 bases; unmatched junction nucleotides: 13. CDR1 and CDR2 from the germline V gene are SGHTA and FQGTGA. CDR3 in amino acids: CASSLTGSPDRGSTDTQYF. CDR3 nucleotides: TGTGCCAGCAGCTTAACGGGATCCCCGGACAGGGGAAGTACAGATACGCAGTATTTT.

This chain uses TRBV4-1 with TRBJ2-3; D is ambiguous. The germline V gene encodes CDR1 MGHRA and CDR2 YSYEKL. The V end lost 4 bases, the J end lost 0 bases, and 11 bases lay between the germline ends. The CDR3 consists of 15 residues. CDR3 region: CASSLMAFSTDTQYF. In DNA, the CDR3 is TGCGCCAGCAGCCTCATGGCATTTAGCACAGATACGCAGTATTTT.